This T cell receptor (beta chain) was found in a study of cytomegalovirus exposure and HLA in healthy donors. The PCR made use of 60 Vbeta and 13 Jbeta primers. Original analysis: Approximately 9.9 million shared chains were among the about 80 million unique TCR beta chains that a later analysis counted. Clones were read by immunoSEQ multiplex PCR, and TCRdb kept only the in-frame ones, dropping some. Clonal size and the V and J genes are those of that table, whereas D and trimming came from the DNA. This table holds about 130,000 clones, about 61% found once. V gave up 1 base and J gave up 5 bases, with 3 bases separating them. This CDR3 comprises 11 residues. Germline V CDR1 and CDR2: SGHTS, YDEGEE. General study points: The HLA-A and HLA-B alleles of most subjects were reportedly predicted accurately from TCR beta sequences. The number of N-insertions in an Asian-associated ancestry cluster was reportedly below the 666-donor mean in a later analysis. Earlier findings revealed that most TCR beta V segments proved productive either about 90% or about 30% of the time.

Regarding this clone: The antigen remains undetermined. Other DNA variants within this sample encode the same CDR3.

Sample: PBMCs. The TCR comes from a woman aged 40 to 55 in good health and CMV-seronegative. J is TRBJ2-5 and V is TRBV5-8; unclear D gene. The CDR3 reads CASSLSETQYF. CDR3 nucleotides: TGTGCCAGCAGCTTGTCTGAGACCCAGTACTTC.